The next 23 T cell receptor beta chains were all read from a single sample in a study of T cell responses to AZD1222 COVID-19 vaccine. Using immunoSEQ multiplex PCR, the repertoire was profiled, and TCRdb retains in-frame clones only, with some absent. The sample carries approximately 64,000 clones, around 83% recorded once. The source was peripheral blood, collected on day 0 of AZD1222 vaccination. These receptors came from an adult in good health.

In DNA, the CDR3 is TGTGCCAGCAGCCCACAGGGGCTGGACGCTTTCTTT. Its protein is CASSPQGLDAFF. The chain is built from TRBV7-9 and TRBJ1-1; 7 nucleotides line up with TRBD1. The germline V gene encodes CDR1 SEHNR and CDR2 FQNEAQ (reference sequence). J was trimmed by 11 bases and V by 5 bases; bases with no gene match: 8. This CDR3 has 12 amino acids.

The chain recombines TRBV28 with TRBJ2-3; D possibly uses TRBD1 or TRBD2 (5 bases each). CDR3 length: 15 amino acids. V was pared by 3 bases and J by 4 bases, with 14 bases between. From germline, CDR1 is MDHEN and CDR2 SYDVKM. DNA of the CDR3: TGTGCCAGCAGTTTCGGGGTACAGGTCTCAGATACGCAGTATTTT. It specifies CASSFGVQVSDTQYF.

The rearrangement joins TRBV28 to TRBJ2-7; maybe TRBD1 (5 bases). Germline CDR1 is MDHEN and CDR2 is SYDVKM. The V and J ends lost 3 bases and 9 bases respectively, with 12 bases between them. The CDR3 contains 12 residues. CDR3 residues: CASSLGRTRQYF. DNA for the CDR3: TGTGCCAGCAGTTTGGGTAGGACAAGGCAGTACTTC. Complete variable domain (other parts from reference TRBV28 and TRBJ2-7): DVKVTQSSRYLVKRTGEKVFLECVQDMDHENMFWYRQDPGLGLRLIYFSYDVKMKEKGDIPEGYSVSREKKERFSLILESASTNQTSMYLCASSLGRTRQYFGPGTRLTVT.

The J gene is TRBJ2-5, the V gene TRBV3-1 (or the pseudogene TRBV3-2); D remains ambiguous. CDR3 length equals 13 residues. CDR1 and CDR2 from the germline V gene are LGHDT and YNNKEL (reference sequence). Trimming removed 0 bases from V and 5 bases from J, with 7 bases in between. The CDR3 region has the DNA TGTGCCAGCAGCCAAGAAAGCGTCGAGACCCAGTACTTC. This encodes CASSQESVETQYF.

The J gene is TRBJ2-7, the V gene TRBV5-8; TRBD1 aligns across 8 bases. Germline V gene lookup returns CDR1 SGHTS and CDR2 YDEGEE. CDR3 size: 15 residues. V dropped 0 bases and J dropped 7; count of bases not matched to a gene: 9. CDR3 DNA: TGTGCCAGCAGCTTGGGTCAGGGGGCACGTTTAGAGCAGTACTTC. This encodes CASSLGQGARLEQYF.

The chain combines TRBV5-1 with TRBJ2-7, with TRBD2 identical over 9 bases. This CDR3 comprises 15 residues. CDR1 and CDR2 from the germline V gene are SGHRS and YFSETQ. J gave up 0 bases and V 1 base, and 2 bases lay outside the gene matches. CDR3 residues: CASSLSGGYSYEQYF. The CDR3 coding sequence is TGCGCCAGCAGCTTGAGCGGGGGGTACTCCTACGAGCAGTACTTC.

As DNA, the CDR3 is TGTGCCACCCAAAGGGAGGGCTACACCTTC. As protein: CATQREGYTF. V gene TRBV28 combines with J gene TRBJ1-2; no clear D. From germline, CDR1 is MDHEN and CDR2 SYDVKM. The V and J ends lost 10 bases and 8 bases respectively, with 11 bases between them. CDR3 length: 10 amino acids.

The gene calls are TRBV7-9 and TRBJ2-3, with D possibly called TRBD1 or TRBD2 (5 bases each). Germline CDR1 is SEHNR and CDR2 is FQNEAQ (reference sequence). With 5 bases removed from V and 4 bases from J, the gap between germline ends came to 19 bases. This CDR3 is built from 16 residues. The CDR3 reads CASSPRIRDGADTQYF. CDR3 in DNA: TGTGCCAGCAGCCCTCGAATAAGGGACGGCGCAGATACGCAGTATTTT.

The chain carries TRBV6-6 and TRBJ1-1; 8 bases line up with TRBD1. This CDR3 has 15 amino acids. Per germline, CDR1 MNHNY and CDR2 SVGAGI (reference sequence). The V and J ends lost 5 bases and 3 bases, in that order; junction bases with no gene match: 8. CDR3 protein: CASSTLRGPYTEAFF. CDR3 bases: TGTGCCAGCAGTACCCTCAGGGGGCCTTACACTGAAGCTTTCTTT.

This clone showed up just a few times. V is TRBV6-1 and J is TRBJ1-3, with TRBD1 matching 7 bases. Germline V gene lookup returns CDR1 MNHNS and CDR2 SASEGT. The CDR3 contains 23 residues. The trim removed 1 base at V and 8 bases at J, leaving 32 bases unmatched. As DNA, the CDR3 is TGTGCCAGCAGTGAAGAAGGACAGGCCGGGACCATCGGGTCGGGAGTTGAGTTATACACCATATATTTT. This translates into CASSEEGQAGTIGSGVELYTIYF.

The rearrangement links TRBV7-2 to TRBJ2-1; tentatively, D is TRBD2 (5 bases). V was shortened by 1 base and J by 2 bases, with 9 bases between the two germline ends. The CDR3 length is 15 residues. From germline, CDR1 is SGHTA and CDR2 FQGNSA. The DNA of the CDR3 is TGTGCCAGCAGCTTAGTAGCGATCACCTACAATGAGCAGTTCTTC. Amino acid sequence: CASSLVAITYNEQFF.

This chain connects TRBV19 to TRBJ1-5; maybe TRBD1 (6 bases). The CDR3 spans 16 residues. Between the trimmed V and J ends, which lost 6 bases and 0 bases, there was a span of 15 bases. Germline V gives CDR1 LNHDA, CDR2 SQIVND (reference sequence). CDR3 sequence reads: CASRYKTGNSNQPQHF. The CDR3 DNA follows: TGTGCCAGTAGATATAAGACAGGTAATAGCAATCAGCCCCAGCATTTT.

The chain combines TRBV7-3 with TRBJ1-6, with D perhaps TRBD1 (5 bases). From germline, CDR1 is SGHTA and CDR2 FQGTGA. The CDR3 loop spans 13 amino acids. The V end lost 5 bases, the J end lost 16 bases, and 18 bases lay between the germline ends. CDR3 sequence reads: CASSQASGFGLHF. CDR3 bases: TGTGCCAGCAGCCAAGCCTCAGGGTTTGGACTCCACTTT.

The V and J genes are TRBV3-1 (or the pseudogene TRBV3-2) and TRBJ2-4, with D tentatively TRBD2 (5 bases). The CDR3 totals 15 residues. Germline CDR1 is LGHDT and CDR2 is YNNKEL (reference sequence). V lost 2 bases and J 9 bases, leaving 17 bases between the germline ends. Here the CDR3 DNA reads TGTGCCAGCAGCCAATCTGTCGGCCCAGGAGGCATTCAGTACTTC. Translated, it gives CASSQSVGPGGIQYF.

This clone was seen only a few times. This chain uses TRBV3-1 (or the pseudogene TRBV3-2) with TRBJ1-2, with D hard to call. Per germline, CDR1 LGHDT and CDR2 YNNKEL (reference sequence). The CDR3 loop spans 16 amino acids. Trimming pared 0 bases from V and 5 bases from J, leaving 16 bases between. DNA for the CDR3: TGTGCCAGCAGCCAAGAGGGCACGAGAAATCGATATGGCTACACCTTC. This encodes CASSQEGTRNRYGYTF.

The rearrangement joins TRBV6-1 to TRBJ1-2; no firm D call. CDR3 length equals 15 residues. V was clipped by 0 bases and J by 1 base, with 9 bases between them. The V gene's germline CDR1 is MNHNS and CDR2 SASEGT. The CDR3: CASSEAHALNYGYTF. As DNA, the CDR3 is TGTGCCAGCAGTGAAGCGCACGCCCTTAACTATGGCTACACCTTC.

In its sample, this clone was seen once. V is TRBV30 and J is TRBJ1-2, with D unresolved. The CDR3 loop spans 10 amino acids. V was clipped by 8 bases and J by 8 bases, with 12 bases between them. Per the germline V gene, CDR1 is GTSNPN and CDR2 is SVGIG (reference sequence). The CDR3 DNA follows: TGTGCCAGCCGGGCAGAAGGCTACACCTTC. Protein sequence: CASRAEGYTF.

The CDR3 reads CASSQDLGGSSYNEQFF. In DNA, the CDR3 is TGTGCCAGCAGCCAAGATCTAGGTGGGAGCTCCTACAATGAGCAGTTCTTC. The V call is TRBV3-1 (or the pseudogene TRBV3-2), the J call TRBJ2-1; D is perhaps TRBD2 (5 bases). From germline, CDR1 is LGHDT and CDR2 YNNKEL (reference sequence). There are 17 residues in the CDR3. Trimming cost V 0 bases and J 0 bases, with 12 bases left between them.

The chain is built from TRBV9 and TRBJ1-2; 9 bases map to TRBD1. The CDR3 consists of 14 residues. CDR1 is SGDLS, CDR2 YYNGEE, per germline. After removal of 2 bases from V and 5 bases from J, the junction contained 4 bases not matched to a gene. CDR3 nucleotide sequence: TGTGCCAGCAGCGTCGGGACAGGGACTTATGGCTACACCTTC. Residues: CASSVGTGTYGYTF.

This chain connects TRBV30 to TRBJ1-1; no definite D call. The CDR3 contains 14 residues. Germline CDR1 reads GTSNPN; CDR2 reads SVGIG (reference sequence). The V end was cut by 0 bases, the J end by 0 bases, with 8 bases between. This CDR3 reads CAWSVQRLNTEAFF. In DNA, the CDR3 is TGTGCCTGGAGTGTACAACGGTTGAACACTGAAGCTTTCTTT. The whole variable domain, remainder taken from reference TRBV30 and TRBJ1-1, is SQTIHQWPATLVQPVGSPLSLECTVEGTSNPNLYWYRQAAGRGLQLLFYSVGIGQISSEVPQNLSASRPQDRQFILSSKKLLLSDSGFYLCAWSVQRLNTEAFFGQGTRLTVV.

The chain couples TRBV5-1 to TRBJ2-1; TRBD1 agrees at 8 bases. CDR3 size: 14 residues. The trim removed 2 bases at V and 4 bases at J, leaving 2 bases unmatched. Germline values: CDR1 SGHRS, CDR2 YFSETQ. CDR3 sequence (DNA): TGCGCCAGCAGCTTCCAGGGGGCTTACAATGAGCAGTTCTTC. As protein: CASSFQGAYNEQFF. The full variable domain, its missing parts supplied by reference TRBV5-1 and TRBJ2-1, is KAGVTQTPRYLIKTRGQQVTLSCSPISGHRSVSWYQQTPGQGLQFLFEYFSETQRNKGNFPGRFSGRQFSNSRSEMNVSTLELGDSALYLCASSFQGAYNEQFFGPGTRLTVL.

This clone has a handful of counts. The gene calls are TRBV3-1 (or the pseudogene TRBV3-2) and TRBJ1-3; no definite D call. This CDR3 region has 18 residues. In germline, CDR1 is LGHDT, CDR2 YNNKEL (reference sequence). V gave up 1 base and J gave up 0 bases, with 16 bases separating them. CDR3 residues: CASSQGFSSASSGNTIYF. CDR3 sequence (DNA): TGTGCCAGCAGCCAAGGGTTTAGCTCGGCCTCCTCTGGAAACACCATATATTTT.

The chain carries TRBV28 and TRBJ1-5; no definite D call. Germline V CDR1 and CDR2: MDHEN, SYDVKM. This CDR3 comprises 13 residues. V was clipped by 9 bases and J by 0 bases, with 9 bases between them. CDR3 bases: TGTGCCAGTGGACGGTATAGCAATCAGCCCCAGCATTTT. It yields the protein CASGRYSNQPQHF.